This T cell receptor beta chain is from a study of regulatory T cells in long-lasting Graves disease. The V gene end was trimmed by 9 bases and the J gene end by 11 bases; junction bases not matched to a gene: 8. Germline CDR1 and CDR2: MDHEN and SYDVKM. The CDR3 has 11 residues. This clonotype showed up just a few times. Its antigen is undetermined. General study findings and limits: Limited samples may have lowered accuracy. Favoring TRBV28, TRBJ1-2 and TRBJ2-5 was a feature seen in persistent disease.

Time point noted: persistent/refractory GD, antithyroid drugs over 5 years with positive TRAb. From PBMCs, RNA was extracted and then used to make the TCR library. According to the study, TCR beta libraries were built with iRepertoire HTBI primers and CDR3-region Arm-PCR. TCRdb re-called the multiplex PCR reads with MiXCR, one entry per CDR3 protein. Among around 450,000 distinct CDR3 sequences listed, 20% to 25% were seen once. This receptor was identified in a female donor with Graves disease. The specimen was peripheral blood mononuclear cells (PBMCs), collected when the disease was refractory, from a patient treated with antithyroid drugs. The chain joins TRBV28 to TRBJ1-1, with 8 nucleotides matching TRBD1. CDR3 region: CASLQGAAAFF. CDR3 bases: TGTGCCAGTCTGCAGGGGGCTGCTGCTTTCTTT.